A selection of T cell receptor beta chains follows, all from one sample in a study of blood T cell repertoires in COVID-19. Method: immunoSEQ multiplex PCR; TCRdb's copy keeps in-frame clones and lacks some. This repertoire shows fewer than 35,000 clones, 90% to 95% found once; its top ten account for under 4.5%. The sample was peripheral blood. The source is a man aged 55 to 70 with acute or convalescent COVID-19. Each CDR3 is given with its conserved first and last residue. The D gene is left open where the match is weak. The listing skips clone size in some rows; elsewhere it reads once, few, many or a size class.

clone_size,v_call,d_call,j_call,cdr3_nt,cdr3_aa
NA,TRBV29-1,TRBD2,TRBJ2-2,TGCAGCGTTAGCGGGAGCGACACCGGGGAGCTGTTTTTT,CSVSGSDTGELFF
NA,TRBV11-2,TRBD2,TRBJ2-2,TGTGCCAGCAGTTCAGCACGGGGGAGGGCCGGGGAGCTGTTTTTT,CASSSARGRAGELFF
once,TRBV7-9,TRBD1,TRBJ1-4,TGTGCCAGCAGCGTAGGACAGGTGGGGAATAATGAAAAACTGTTTTTT,CASSVGQVGNNEKLFF
NA,TRBV5-1,NA,TRBJ1-3,TGCGCCAGCAGCTTGGTCGAGGGAAACACCATATATTTT,CASSLVEGNTIYF
NA,TRBV4-1,NA,TRBJ2-2,TGCGCCAGCAGCCATGCCACAGGGACCGGGGAGCTGTTTTTT,CASSHATGTGELFF
NA,TRBV7-7,TRBD2,TRBJ2-2,TGTGCCAGCAGCTCCGGACTAGCAAACACCGGGGAGCTGTTTTTT,CASSSGLANTGELFF
NA,TRBV19,NA,TRBJ2-1,TGTGCCAGTAGTGGGAGCTCCTACAATGAGCAGTTCTTC,CASSGSSYNEQFF
NA,TRBV19,NA,TRBJ2-2,TGTGCCAGTAACGGGGGAGAGGACACCGGGGAGCTGTTTTTT,CASNGGEDTGELFF
NA,TRBV2,TRBD2,TRBJ2-2,TGTGCCAGCAGGCGACTAGCGGCCACCGGGGAGCTGTTTTTT,CASRRLAATGELFF
NA,TRBV7-8,TRBD1,TRBJ2-1,TGTGCCAGCACCCCTAGGGGGCTTAGAGATGAGCAGTTCTTC,CASTPRGLRDEQFF